This T cell receptor beta chain was captured by sequencing in a study of blood T cells in healthy people across ages. The CDR3 runs 12 residues. V gave up 6 bases and J gave up 13 bases, with 16 bases separating them. Germline CDR1 reads SNHLY; CDR2 reads FYNNEI. Sample-barcoded 5' priming and a J-beta primer mix drove a second PCR of about 6 to 11 cycles. TCRdb used MiXCR to reprocess the 5' RACE reads, holding one entry per CDR3 protein. The data show around 710,000 distinct CDR3 sequences, approximately 39% seen once. This TCR was sampled from a woman aged 55-70 years in good health. Sequencing was performed on blood. This rearrangement joins TRBV2 to TRBJ2-1, with a possible D match to TRBD2 (5 bases). CDR3 nucleotides: TGTGCCAGCAGGACCGGACTCCGACGACAGTTCTTC. Translating gives CASRTGLRRQFF. The full variable domain, with the rest looked up from reference TRBV2 and TRBJ2-1, is EPEVTQTPSHQVTQMGQEVILRCVPISNHLYFYWYRQILGQKVEFLVSFYNNEISEKSEIFDDQFSVERPDGSNFTLKIRSTKLEDSAMYFCASRTGLRRQFFGPGTRLTVL.